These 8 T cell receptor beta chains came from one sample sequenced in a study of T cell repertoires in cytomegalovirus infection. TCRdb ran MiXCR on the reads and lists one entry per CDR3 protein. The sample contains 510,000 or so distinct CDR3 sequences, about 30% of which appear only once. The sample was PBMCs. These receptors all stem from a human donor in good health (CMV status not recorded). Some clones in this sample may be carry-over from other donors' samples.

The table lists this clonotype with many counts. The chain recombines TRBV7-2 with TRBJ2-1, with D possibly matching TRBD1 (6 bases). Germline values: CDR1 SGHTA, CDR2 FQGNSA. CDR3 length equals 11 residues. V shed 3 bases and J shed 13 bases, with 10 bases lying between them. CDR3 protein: CASSFSGEQFF. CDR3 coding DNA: TGTGCCAGCAGCTTTTCAGGGGAACAGTTCTTC.

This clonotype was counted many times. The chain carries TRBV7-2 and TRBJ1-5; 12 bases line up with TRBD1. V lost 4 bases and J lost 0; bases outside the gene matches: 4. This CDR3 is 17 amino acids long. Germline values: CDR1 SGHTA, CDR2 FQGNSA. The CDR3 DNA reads TGTGCCAGCAGCTGGGACAGGGGGCCTTATAGCAATCAGCCCCAGCATTTT. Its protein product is CASSWDRGPYSNQPQHF. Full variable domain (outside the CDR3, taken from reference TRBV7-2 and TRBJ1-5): GAGVSQSPSNKVTEKGKDVELRCDPISGHTALYWYRQSLGQGLEFLIYFQGNSAPDKSGLPSDRFSAERTGGSVSTLTIQRTQQEDSAVYLCASSWDRGPYSNQPQHFGDGTRLSIL.

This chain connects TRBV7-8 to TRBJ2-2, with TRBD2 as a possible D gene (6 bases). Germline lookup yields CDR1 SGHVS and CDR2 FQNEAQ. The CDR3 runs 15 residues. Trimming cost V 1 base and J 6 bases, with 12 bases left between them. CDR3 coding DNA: TGTGCCAGCAGCTTAGGGAGGGGTTTCGCCGGGGAGCTGTTTTTT. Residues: CASSLGRGFAGELFF. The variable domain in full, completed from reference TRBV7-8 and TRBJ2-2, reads GAGVSQSPRYKVAKRGQDVALRCDPISGHVSLFWYQQALGQGPEFLTYFQNEAQLDKSGLPSDRFFAERPEGSVSTLKIQRTQQEDSAVYLCASSLGRGFAGELFFGEGSRLTVL.

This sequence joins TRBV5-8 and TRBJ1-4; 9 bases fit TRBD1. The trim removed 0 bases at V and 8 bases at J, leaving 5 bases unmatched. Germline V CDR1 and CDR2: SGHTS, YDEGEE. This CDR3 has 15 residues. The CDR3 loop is CASSLGGTGKEKLFF. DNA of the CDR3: TGTGCCAGCAGCTTGGGCGGGACAGGGAAAGAAAAACTGTTTTTT.

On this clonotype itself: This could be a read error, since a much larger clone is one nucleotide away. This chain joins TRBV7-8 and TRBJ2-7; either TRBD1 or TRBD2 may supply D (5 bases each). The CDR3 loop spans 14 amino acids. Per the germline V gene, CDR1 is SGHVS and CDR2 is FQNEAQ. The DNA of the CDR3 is TGTGCCAGCAGCTTAAGCCCGGGGCCCTACGAGCGGTACGTC. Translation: CASSLSPGPYERYV.

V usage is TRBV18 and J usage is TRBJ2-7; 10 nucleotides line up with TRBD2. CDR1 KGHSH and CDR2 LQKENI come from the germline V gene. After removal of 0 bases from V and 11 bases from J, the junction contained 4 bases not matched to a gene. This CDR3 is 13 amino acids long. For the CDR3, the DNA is TGTGCCAGCTCACCACCCAGCGGGAGGGCCGAGTACTTC. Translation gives CASSPPSGRAEYF. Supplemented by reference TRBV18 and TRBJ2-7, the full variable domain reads NAGVMQNPRHLVRRRGQEARLRCSPMKGHSHVYWYRQLPEEGLKFMVYLQKENIIDESGMPKERFSAEFPKEGPSILRIQQVVRGDSAAYFCASSPPSGRAEYFGPGTRLTVT.

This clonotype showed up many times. CDR3 amino acids: CASSPALGANTEAFF. In nucleotides, the CDR3 is TGTGCCAGCAGCCCCGCGTTGGGGGCGAACACTGAAGCTTTCTTT. The rearrangement uses TRBV7-8 and TRBJ1-1; D is perhaps TRBD1 (6 bases). This CDR3 contains 15 residues. Trimming removed 5 bases from V and 1 base from J, with 14 bases in between. Germline V CDR1 and CDR2: SGHVS, FQNEAQ. Complete variable domain (other parts from reference TRBV7-8 and TRBJ1-1): GAGVSQSPRYKVAKRGQDVALRCDPISGHVSLFWYQQALGQGPEFLTYFQNEAQLDKSGLPSDRFFAERPEGSVSTLKIQRTQQEDSAVYLCASSPALGANTEAFFGQGTRLTVV.

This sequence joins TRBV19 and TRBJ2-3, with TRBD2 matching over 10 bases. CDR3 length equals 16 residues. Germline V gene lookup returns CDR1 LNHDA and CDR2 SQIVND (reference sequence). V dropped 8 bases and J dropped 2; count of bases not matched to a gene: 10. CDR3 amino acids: CASGTPLAGYTDTQYF. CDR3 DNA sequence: TGTGCCAGTGGGACGCCACTAGCGGGATACACAGATACGCAGTATTTT.